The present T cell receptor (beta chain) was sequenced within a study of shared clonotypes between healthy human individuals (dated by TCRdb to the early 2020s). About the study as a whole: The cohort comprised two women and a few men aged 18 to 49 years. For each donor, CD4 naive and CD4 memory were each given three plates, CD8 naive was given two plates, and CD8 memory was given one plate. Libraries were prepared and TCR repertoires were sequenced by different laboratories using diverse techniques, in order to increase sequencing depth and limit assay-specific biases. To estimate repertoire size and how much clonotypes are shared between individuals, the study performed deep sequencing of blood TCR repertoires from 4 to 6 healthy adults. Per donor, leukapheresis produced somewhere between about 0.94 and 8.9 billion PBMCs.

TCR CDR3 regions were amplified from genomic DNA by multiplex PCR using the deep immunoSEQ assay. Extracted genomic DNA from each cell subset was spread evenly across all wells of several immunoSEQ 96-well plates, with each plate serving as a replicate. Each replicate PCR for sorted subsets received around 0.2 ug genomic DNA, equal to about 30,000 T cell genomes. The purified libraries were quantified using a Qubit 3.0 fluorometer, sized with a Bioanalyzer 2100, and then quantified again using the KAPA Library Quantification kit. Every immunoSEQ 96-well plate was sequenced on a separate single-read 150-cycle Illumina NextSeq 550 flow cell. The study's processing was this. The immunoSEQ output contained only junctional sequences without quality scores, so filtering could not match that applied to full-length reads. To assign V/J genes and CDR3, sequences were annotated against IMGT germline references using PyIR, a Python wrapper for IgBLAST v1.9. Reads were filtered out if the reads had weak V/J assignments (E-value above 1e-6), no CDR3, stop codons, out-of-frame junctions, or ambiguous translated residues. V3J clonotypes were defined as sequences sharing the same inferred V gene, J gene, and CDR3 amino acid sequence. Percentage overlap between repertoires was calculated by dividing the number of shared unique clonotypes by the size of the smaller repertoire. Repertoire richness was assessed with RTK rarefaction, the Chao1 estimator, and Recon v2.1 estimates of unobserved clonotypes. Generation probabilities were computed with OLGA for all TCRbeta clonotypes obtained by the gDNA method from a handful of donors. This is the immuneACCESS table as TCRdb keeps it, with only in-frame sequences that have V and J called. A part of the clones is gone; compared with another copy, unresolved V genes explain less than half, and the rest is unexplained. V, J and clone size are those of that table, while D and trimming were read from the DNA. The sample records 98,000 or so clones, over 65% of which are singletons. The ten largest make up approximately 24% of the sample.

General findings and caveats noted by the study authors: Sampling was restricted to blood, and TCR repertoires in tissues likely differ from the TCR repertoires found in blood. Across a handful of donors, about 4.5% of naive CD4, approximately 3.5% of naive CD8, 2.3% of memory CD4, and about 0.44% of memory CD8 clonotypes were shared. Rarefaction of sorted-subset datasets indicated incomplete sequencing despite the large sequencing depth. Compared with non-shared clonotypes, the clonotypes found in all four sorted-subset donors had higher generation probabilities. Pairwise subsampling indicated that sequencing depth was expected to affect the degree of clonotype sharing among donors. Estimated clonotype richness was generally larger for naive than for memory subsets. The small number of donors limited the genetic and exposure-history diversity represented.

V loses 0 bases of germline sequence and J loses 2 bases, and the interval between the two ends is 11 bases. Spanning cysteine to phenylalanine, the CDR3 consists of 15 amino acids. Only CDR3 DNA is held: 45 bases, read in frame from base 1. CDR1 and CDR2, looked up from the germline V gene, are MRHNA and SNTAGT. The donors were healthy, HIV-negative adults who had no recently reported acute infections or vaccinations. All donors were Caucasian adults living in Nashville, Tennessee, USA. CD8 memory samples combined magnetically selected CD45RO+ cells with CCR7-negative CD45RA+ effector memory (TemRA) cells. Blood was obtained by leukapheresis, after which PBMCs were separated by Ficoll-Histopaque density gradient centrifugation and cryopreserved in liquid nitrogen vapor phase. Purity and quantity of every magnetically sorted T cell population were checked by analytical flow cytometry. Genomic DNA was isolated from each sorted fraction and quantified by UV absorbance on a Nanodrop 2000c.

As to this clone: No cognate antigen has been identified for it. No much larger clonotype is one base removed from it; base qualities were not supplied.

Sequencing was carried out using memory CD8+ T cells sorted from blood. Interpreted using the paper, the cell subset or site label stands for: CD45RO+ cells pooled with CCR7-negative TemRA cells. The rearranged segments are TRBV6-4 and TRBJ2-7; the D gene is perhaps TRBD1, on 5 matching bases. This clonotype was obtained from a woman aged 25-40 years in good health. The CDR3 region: CASSDSAGPTYEQYF. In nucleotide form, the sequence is TGTGCCAGCAGTGACTCGGCAGGGCCGACCTACGAGCAGTACTTC.